Detailed here is one T cell receptor beta chain. Its antigen is not identified. The data were obtained in a study of blood T cells in healthy people across ages. General study results and limits: Per-million-T-cell TCR beta diversity fell roughly linearly with age. The study found TCR beta diversity correlated strongly with naive T cell percentage. Total diversity from one million sequenced T cells was likely underestimated.

With a J-beta primer mix and a sample-barcoded 5' primer, a second PCR ran 7 to 11 cycles. TCRdb reanalysed the 5' RACE reads using MiXCR and keeps one entry per CDR3 protein. The data show around 1,800,000 distinct CDR3 sequences, approximately 39% seen once. This CDR3 is 14 amino acids long. Germline V CDR1 and CDR2: SNHLY, FYNNEI. Trimming cost V 3 bases and J 12 bases; bases outside gene matches: 6. This chain links TRBV2 with TRBJ1-6, with 9 nucleotides matching TRBD1. Sequencing was carried out using blood. The clonotype was recovered from a human donor in good health. CDR3 sequence: CASSELRTGVPLHF. DNA of the CDR3: TGTGCCAGCAGTGAGCTCCGGACAGGGGTACCCCTCCACTTT.